This T cell receptor (beta chain) emerged from a study of blood T cell repertoires in COVID-19. Study at large: Specimens from acute and convalescent COVID-19 originated in the United States, Italy and Spain. PBMCs, B-cell-depleted T cells, or T cells were the source of the cDNA or gDNA that made up the material.

Sequencing used immunoSEQ multiplex PCR; TCRdb keeps in-frame clones, though not all of them. The sample shows some 89,000 clones, less than 85% of them seen only once. The CDR3 is 15 residues long. The germline CDR1 and CDR2 sequences are SEHNR and FQNEAQ (reference sequence). Germline trimming cut 5 bases from V and 6 bases from J; bases unmatched to any gene: 11. The sequence was collected from a man in his sixties or seventies with acute or convalescent COVID-19. This rearrangement joins TRBV7-9 to TRBJ1-2, with TRBD1 identical over 8 bases. The sample comprised peripheral blood. CDR3 sequence (DNA): TGTGCCAGCAGCCAACCCCTGGGACAGGTTGATGGCTACACCTTC. Amino acid sequence: CASSQPLGQVDGYTF.